Listed below are T cell receptor beta chains from one sample, sequenced in a study of T and B cells in COVID-19 patients. Each CDR3 protein is one row after TCRdb ran MiXCR on the multiplex PCR reads. The table shows approximately 26,000 distinct CDR3 sequences, with 30% to 35% occurring only once. The sequencing sample was made of blood. The receptors come from a human donor who had recovered from COVID-19. The conserved cysteine and the conserved F or W are not part of the CDR3 here. D genes are given only for firm matches.

NA,TRBV20-1,SATWAQDTGELF
NA,TRBV29-1,SVRGEQPPNYGYT
TRBD1,TRBV20-1,SASGTAMTDTQY
TRBD1,TRBV4-3,ASSQTGGRDGYT
TRBD1,TRBV6-5,ASSSPRTGVQGETQY
NA,TRBV20-1,SAATGSGNTIY
NA,TRBV18,ASSPGGFSNQPQH
TRBD1,TRBV27,ASSLTGQLSQPQH
NA,TRBV20-1,SAHSVATYEQY
TRBD2,TRBV28,ASSLASGRNYEQY
TRBD2,TRBV20-1,SAISTSASSYNEQF
TRBD1,TRBV7-6,ASSLAGRGTEQY
NA,TRBV10-3,AISEGRGDSPLH
TRBD1,TRBV24-1,ATSGQGRTQY
NA,TRBV6-5,ASSWVGGDATNEKLF
TRBD1,TRBV27,ASSSTRTGVLYNSPLH
TRBD1,TRBV27,ASSPWGTGLNEQF
NA,TRBV19,ASSIYRGTPYEQY
NA,TRBV29-1,SVTGSSEQF
NA,TRBV5-6,ASSLAGADYGYT
TRBD2,TRBV10-3,AIRTLAGRETQY
NA,TRBV7-6,ASSLARSYEQY
TRBD1,TRBV19,ASSLRTGGTYEQY
NA,TRBV6-2/TRBV6-3,ASSYSASGANVLT
NA,TRBV5-6,ASSSYSYQETQY
TRBD1,TRBV20-1,SAGTDLAQY
TRBD1,TRBV18,ASGTGSSDEQY
TRBD2,TRBV18,ASSPGLALTDTQY
NA,TRBV6-5,ASSSPPGSHEQY
NA,TRBV27,ASSLSQGAYGYT
NA,TRBV7-9,ASSPAGANVLT
TRBD2,TRBV29-1,SVNPAGEDEQF
NA,TRBV12-3/TRBV12-4,ASSFGGFSHTQY
TRBD2,TRBV7-9,ASSGSGGLGYNEQF
TRBD1,TRBV18,ASSRQGRTDTQY
TRBD1,TRBV6-1,ASSGGQWNSPLH
NA,TRBV12-3/TRBV12-4,ASSLPDMNTEAF
TRBD1,TRBV20-1,SARGPTGGEVRGYEQY
TRBD1,TRBV12-3/TRBV12-4,ASSFTGDETQY
NA,TRBV5-6,ASSLRQVRNTEAF